The subject of this entry is one T cell receptor beta chain. CDR3 size: 14 residues. Germline CDR1 is MNHEY and CDR2 is SMNVEV (reference sequence). The ends were cut back, 7 bases at V and 5 bases at J, with 14 bases in the middle. The data are from a study of blood T cell repertoires in COVID-19. Profiled with immunoSEQ multiplex PCR; TCRdb holds only in-frame clones, not every one. Among 250,000 to 300,000 clones listed, more than 75% were seen once. What was sequenced was peripheral blood. This receptor was taken from a woman in her thirties or forties who had recovered from COVID-19. The rearrangement uses TRBV27 and TRBJ1-4, with D perhaps matching TRBD1 (5 bases). The CDR3 DNA follows: TGTGCCAGCACCTCCACCGGGGGGAATGAAAAACTGTTTTTT. This codes for CASTSTGGNEKLFF.